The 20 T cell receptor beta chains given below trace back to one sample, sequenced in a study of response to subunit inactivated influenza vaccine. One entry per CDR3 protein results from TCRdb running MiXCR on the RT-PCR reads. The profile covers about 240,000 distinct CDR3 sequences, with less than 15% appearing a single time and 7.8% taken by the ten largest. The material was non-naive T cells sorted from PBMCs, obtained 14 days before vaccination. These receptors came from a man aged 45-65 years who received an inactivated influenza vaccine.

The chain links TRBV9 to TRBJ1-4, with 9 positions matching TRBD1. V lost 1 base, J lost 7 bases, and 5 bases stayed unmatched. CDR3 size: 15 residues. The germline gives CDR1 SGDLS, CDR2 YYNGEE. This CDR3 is CASSVWGQGGEKLFF. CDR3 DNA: TGTGCCAGCAGCGTATGGGGACAGGGCGGTGAAAAACTGTTTTTT.

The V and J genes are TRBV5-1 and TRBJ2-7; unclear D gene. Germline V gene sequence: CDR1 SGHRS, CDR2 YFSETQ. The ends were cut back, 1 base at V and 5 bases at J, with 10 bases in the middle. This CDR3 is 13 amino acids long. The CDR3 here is CASSLIVGDEQYF. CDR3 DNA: TGCGCCAGCAGCTTGATAGTGGGTGACGAGCAGTACTTC. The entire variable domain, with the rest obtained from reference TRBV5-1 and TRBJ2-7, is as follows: KAGVTQTPRYLIKTRGQQVTLSCSPISGHRSVSWYQQTPGQGLQFLFEYFSETQRNKGNFPGRFSGRQFSNSRSEMNVSTLELGDSALYLCASSLIVGDEQYFGPGTRLTVT.

The CDR3 DNA is TGTGCCAGCAGCCATTCGGGACTAGGACAAGAGACCCAGTACTTC. It yields the protein CASSHSGLGQETQYF. This sequence joins TRBV3-1 and TRBJ2-5; 8 bases are shared with TRBD2. This CDR3 has 15 amino acids. The germline CDR1 and CDR2 sequences are LGHDT and YNNKEL (reference sequence). V shed 3 bases, J shed 2 bases, and the junction held 5 bases outside the gene matches.

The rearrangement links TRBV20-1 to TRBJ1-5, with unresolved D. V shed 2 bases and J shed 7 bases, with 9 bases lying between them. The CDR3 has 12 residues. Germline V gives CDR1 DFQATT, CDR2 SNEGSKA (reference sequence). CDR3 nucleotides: TGCAGTGCTAGACAGGTGGGGCAGCCCCAGCATTTT. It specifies CSARQVGQPQHF.

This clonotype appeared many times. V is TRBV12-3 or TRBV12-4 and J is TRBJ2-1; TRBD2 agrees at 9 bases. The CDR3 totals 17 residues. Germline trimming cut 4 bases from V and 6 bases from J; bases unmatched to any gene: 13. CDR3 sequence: CASSSKAGGRAVNEQFF. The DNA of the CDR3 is TGTGCCAGCAGTTCCAAAGCGGGCGGGAGGGCCGTCAATGAGCAGTTCTTC.

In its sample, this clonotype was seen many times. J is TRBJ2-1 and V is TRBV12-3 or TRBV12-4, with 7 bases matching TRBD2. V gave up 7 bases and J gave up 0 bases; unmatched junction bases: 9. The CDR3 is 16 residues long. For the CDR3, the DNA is TGTGCCAGCACCCCAGGGTCTAGCGGCTCCTACAATGAGCAGTTCTTC. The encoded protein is CASTPGSSGSYNEQFF.

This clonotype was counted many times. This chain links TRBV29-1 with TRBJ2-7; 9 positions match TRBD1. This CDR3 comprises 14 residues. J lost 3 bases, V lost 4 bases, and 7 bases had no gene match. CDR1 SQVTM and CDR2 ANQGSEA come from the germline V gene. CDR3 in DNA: TGCAGCGTTGCCCTGACAGGGGGGATCTACGAGCAGTACTTC. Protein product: CSVALTGGIYEQYF.

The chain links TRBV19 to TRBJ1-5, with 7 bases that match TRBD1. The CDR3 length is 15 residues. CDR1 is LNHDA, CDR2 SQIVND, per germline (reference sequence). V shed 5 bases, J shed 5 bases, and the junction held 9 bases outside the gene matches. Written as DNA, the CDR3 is TGTGCCAGTAGTCTGGGACAGTATGCTTATCAGCCCCAGCATTTT. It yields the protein CASSLGQYAYQPQHF.

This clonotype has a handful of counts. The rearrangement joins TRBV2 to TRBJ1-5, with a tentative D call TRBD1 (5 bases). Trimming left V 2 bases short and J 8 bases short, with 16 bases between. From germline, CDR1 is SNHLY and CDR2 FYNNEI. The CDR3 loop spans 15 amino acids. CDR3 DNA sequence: TGTGCCAGCAGTGAAATAGATCCGAGAGGGGAGCCCCAGCATTTT. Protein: CASSEIDPRGEPQHF.

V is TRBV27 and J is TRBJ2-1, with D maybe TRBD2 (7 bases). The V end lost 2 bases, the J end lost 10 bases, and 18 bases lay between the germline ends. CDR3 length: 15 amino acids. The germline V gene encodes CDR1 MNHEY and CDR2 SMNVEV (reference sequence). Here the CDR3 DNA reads TGTGCCAGCAGTTTAGGGAGGGGGACCTTCTGGGAGCAGTTCTTC. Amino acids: CASSLGRGTFWEQFF.

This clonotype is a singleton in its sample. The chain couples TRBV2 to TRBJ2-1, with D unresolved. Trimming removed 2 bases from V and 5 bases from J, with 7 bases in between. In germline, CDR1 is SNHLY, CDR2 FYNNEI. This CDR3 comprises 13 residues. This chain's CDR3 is CASSENANNEQFF. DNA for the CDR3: TGTGCCAGCAGTGAAAATGCAAACAATGAGCAGTTCTTC.

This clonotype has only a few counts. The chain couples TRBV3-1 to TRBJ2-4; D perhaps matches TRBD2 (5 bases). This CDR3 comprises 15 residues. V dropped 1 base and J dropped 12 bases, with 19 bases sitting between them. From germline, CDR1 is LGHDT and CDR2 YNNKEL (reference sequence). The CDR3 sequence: CASSQALGRGATQYF. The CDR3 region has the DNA TGTGCCAGCAGCCAAGCGTTAGGCCGGGGTGCGACTCAGTACTTC.

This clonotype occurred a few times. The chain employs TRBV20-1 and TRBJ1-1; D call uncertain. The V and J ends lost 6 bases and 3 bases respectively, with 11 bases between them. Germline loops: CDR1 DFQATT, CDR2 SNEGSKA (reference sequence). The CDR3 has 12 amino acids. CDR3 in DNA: TGCAGTGCCTCCGACCGATACACTGAAGCTTTCTTT. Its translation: CSASDRYTEAFF.

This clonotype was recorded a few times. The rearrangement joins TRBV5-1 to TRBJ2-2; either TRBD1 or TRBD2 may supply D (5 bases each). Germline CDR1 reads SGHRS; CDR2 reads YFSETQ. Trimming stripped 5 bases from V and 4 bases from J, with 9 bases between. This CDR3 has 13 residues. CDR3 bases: TGCGCCAGCAGAGGGGCGGGCACCGGGGAGCTGTTTTTT. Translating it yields CASRGAGTGELFF. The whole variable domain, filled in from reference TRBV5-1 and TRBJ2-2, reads KAGVTQTPRYLIKTRGQQVTLSCSPISGHRSVSWYQQTPGQGLQFLFEYFSETQRNKGNFPGRFSGRQFSNSRSEMNVSTLELGDSALYLCASRGAGTGELFFGEGSRLTVL.

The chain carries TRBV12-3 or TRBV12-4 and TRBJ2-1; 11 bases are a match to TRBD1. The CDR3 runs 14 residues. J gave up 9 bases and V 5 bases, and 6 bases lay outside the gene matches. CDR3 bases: TGTGCCAGCAGTCCCCGGACAGGGGGCGGTGAGCAGTTCTTC. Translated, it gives CASSPRTGGGEQFF.

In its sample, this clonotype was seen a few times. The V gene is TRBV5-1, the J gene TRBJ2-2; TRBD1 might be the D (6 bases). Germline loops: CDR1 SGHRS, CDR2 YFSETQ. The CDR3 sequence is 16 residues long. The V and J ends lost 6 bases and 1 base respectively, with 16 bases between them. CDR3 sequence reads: CASTPYGTLNTGELFF. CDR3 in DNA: TGCGCCAGCACCCCTTACGGGACACTGAACACCGGGGAGCTGTTTTTT.

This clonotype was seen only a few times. The CDR3 is CASSRTRPSNQPQHF. For the CDR3, the DNA is TGTGCCAGTAGCCGGACACGACCTAGCAATCAGCCCCAGCATTTT. The chain employs TRBV19 and TRBJ1-5; tentative D call: TRBD1 (5 bases). This CDR3 spans 15 amino acids. The germline V gene has CDR1 LNHDA and CDR2 SQIVND (reference sequence). V lost 6 bases and J lost 0, with 12 bases in between.

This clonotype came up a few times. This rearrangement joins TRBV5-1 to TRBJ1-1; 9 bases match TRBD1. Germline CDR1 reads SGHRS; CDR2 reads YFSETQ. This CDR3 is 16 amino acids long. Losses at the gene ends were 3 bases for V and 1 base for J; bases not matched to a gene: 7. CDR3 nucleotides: TGCGCCAGCAGCTCTTATCCGGGACAGGGGAACACTGAAGCTTTCTTT. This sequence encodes CASSSYPGQGNTEAFF.

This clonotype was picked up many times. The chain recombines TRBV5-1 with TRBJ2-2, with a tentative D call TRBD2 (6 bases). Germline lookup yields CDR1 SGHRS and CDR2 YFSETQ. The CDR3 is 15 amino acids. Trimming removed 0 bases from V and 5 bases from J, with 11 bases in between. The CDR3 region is CASSLGGMQTGELFF. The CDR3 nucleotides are TGCGCCAGCAGCTTGGGCGGGATGCAGACCGGGGAGCTGTTTTTT.

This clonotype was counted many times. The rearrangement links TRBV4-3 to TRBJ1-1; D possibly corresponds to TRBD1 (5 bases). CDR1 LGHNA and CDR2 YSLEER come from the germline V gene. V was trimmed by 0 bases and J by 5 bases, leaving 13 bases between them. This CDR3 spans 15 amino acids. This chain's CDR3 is CASSQEVSGWTEAFF. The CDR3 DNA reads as TGCGCCAGCAGCCAAGAGGTGTCAGGGTGGACTGAAGCTTTCTTT.